Each of the 24 T cell receptor beta chains below was sequenced from the same sample in a study of T cell responses to AZD1222 COVID-19 vaccine. Data came from immunoSEQ multiplex PCR; TCRdb stores just in-frame clones and leaves some out. This table has under 150,000 clones, about 92% appearing once. This sample comprised peripheral blood, obtained on day 0 of AZD1222 vaccination. The source is an adult in good health.

J is TRBJ2-7 and V is TRBV5-1; 9 nucleotides align to TRBD2. This CDR3 contains 14 residues. Trimming took 5 bases from V and 3 from J; bases not matched to a gene: 6. The germline CDR1 and CDR2 sequences are SGHRS and YFSETQ. DNA for the CDR3: TGCGCCAGCAGGTTGACTAGCGGAAACTACGAGCAGTACTTC. Its protein is CASRLTSGNYEQYF.

The rearrangement uses TRBV11-2 and TRBJ1-6; unclear D gene. The CDR3 consists of 14 residues. Germline CDR1 is SGHAT and CDR2 is FQNNGV. The germline V and J ends were trimmed by 7 bases and 2 bases, with 9 bases remaining between them. CDR3 in DNA: TGTGCCAGCACCGCCTTTACCTATAATTCACCCCTCCACTTT. Its translation is CASTAFTYNSPLHF. Combining the CDR3 with reference TRBV11-2 and TRBJ1-6 gives the whole variable domain EAGVAQSPRYKIIEKRQSVAFWCNPISGHATLYWYQQILGQGPKLLIQFQNNGVVDDSQLPKDRFSAERLKGVDSTLKIQPAKLEDSAVYLCASTAFTYNSPLHFGNGTRLTVT.

This clone was seen a single time. In DNA form, the CDR3 reads TGTGCCAGCCCAAGGCCCGGACAGGGGTACAATGAGCAGTTCTTC. Amino acid sequence: CASPRPGQGYNEQFF. The chain joins TRBV6-5 to TRBJ2-1; 9 nucleotides line up with TRBD1. Germline CDR1 reads MNHEY; CDR2 reads SVGAGI. The CDR3 has 15 residues. V shed 8 bases and J 4 bases; nucleotides not matched to a gene: 9.

The chain is built from TRBV5-1 and TRBJ2-3; perhaps TRBD2 as D (7 bases). The V gene lost 4 bases and the J gene lost 3 bases, with 18 bases spanning the gap. The CDR3 is 16 amino acids. CDR1 and CDR2 from the germline V gene are SGHRS and YFSETQ. The CDR3 DNA sequence: TGCGCCAGCAGCCAAGGGGGAGGGCCAGGAACAGATACGCAGTATTTT. Encoded protein: CASSQGGGPGTDTQYF. The full variable domain, in which reference TRBV5-1 and TRBJ2-3 provide the parts outside the CDR3, is KAGVTQTPRYLIKTRGQQVTLSCSPISGHRSVSWYQQTPGQGLQFLFEYFSETQRNKGNFPGRFSGRQFSNSRSEMNVSTLELGDSALYLCASSQGGGPGTDTQYFGPGTRLTVL.

In nucleotides, the CDR3 is TGTGCCAGCAGCCACTCCTACGAGCAGTACTTC. This sequence encodes CASSHSYEQYF. The rearrangement uses TRBV7-2 and TRBJ2-7, with D unresolved. Germline CDR1 is SGHTA and CDR2 is FQGNSA. V was shortened by 5 bases and J by 0 bases, with 2 bases between the two germline ends. CDR3 length: 11 amino acids.

The chain carries TRBV29-1 and TRBJ1-1; no reliable D call. This CDR3 is 13 amino acids long. Looked up from germline, CDR1 is SQVTM and CDR2 is ANQGSEA. V lost 3 bases and J lost 0, with 8 bases in between. The CDR3 nucleotides are TGCAGCGTTGAGGCGAATATGAACACTGAAGCTTTCTTT. Amino acid sequence: CSVEANMNTEAFF.

This clone was counted a single time. V and J are TRBV5-4 and TRBJ2-7, with a weak D call TRBD2 (5 bases). Per germline, CDR1 SGHNT and CDR2 YYREEE (reference sequence). The CDR3 length is 13 residues. The V gene lost 4 bases and the J gene lost 5 bases, with 13 bases spanning the gap. CDR3 loop: CASSVLDSHEQYF. CDR3 sequence (DNA): TGTGCCAGCAGCGTACTAGATTCCCACGAGCAGTACTTC.

The V call is TRBV9, the J call TRBJ1-1; TRBD1 is a possible D gene (5 bases). The length of the CDR3 is 14 residues. Trimming removed 1 base from V and 3 bases from J, with 10 bases in between. CDR1 is SGDLS and CDR2 is YYNGEE in the germline V gene. The CDR3 DNA reads as TGTGCCAGCAGCGTAAGGGAGGGGTACACTGAAGCTTTCTTT. The encoded protein is CASSVREGYTEAFF.

This clone was counted only a few times. This chain links TRBV11-2 with TRBJ1-5; D is perhaps TRBD1 (5 bases). Germline lookup yields CDR1 SGHAT and CDR2 FQNNGV. This CDR3 has 15 residues. Trimming stripped 0 bases from V and 3 bases from J, with 9 bases between. CDR3 sequence (DNA): TGTGCCAGCAGCTTAGAGGCAGGGTTCAATCAGCCCCAGCATTTT. It encodes CASSLEAGFNQPQHF.

This chain links TRBV5-1 with TRBJ2-3, with a weak D call TRBD1 (6 bases). The CDR3 extends over 13 amino acids. With 6 bases removed from V and 4 bases from J, the gap between germline ends came to 12 bases. Germline V CDR1 and CDR2: SGHRS, YFSETQ. CDR3 sequence reads: CASTLDSADTQYF. The CDR3 DNA follows: TGCGCCAGCACCCTGGACAGCGCAGATACGCAGTATTTT.

Written as DNA, the CDR3 is TGTGCCAGCAGTTATAAGTCCGTGGGGGACACTGAAGCTTTCTTT. Translated: CASSYKSVGDTEAFF. This chain joins TRBV6-5 and TRBJ1-1; tentatively, D is TRBD1 (5 bases). CDR1 and CDR2 from the germline V gene are MNHEY and SVGAGI. This CDR3 has 15 residues. V lost 3 bases and J lost 3, with 14 bases in between.

V gene TRBV5-6 combines with J gene TRBJ2-7, with 10 bases aligning to TRBD2. The germline V gene encodes CDR1 SGHDT and CDR2 YYEEEE. The ends lost 4 bases at V and 7 bases at J; junction bases unmatched: 14. The CDR3 is 16 residues long. The CDR3 nucleotides read TGTGCCAGCAGCCACCTCCCGACTAGCGGGTCTTCGGAGCAGTACTTC. Amino acid sequence: CASSHLPTSGSSEQYF.

V is TRBV27 and J is TRBJ2-7; 7 nucleotides align to TRBD1. The CDR3 totals 13 residues. The V segment lost 5 bases and the J segment 2 bases; nucleotides outside the gene matches: 3. Germline CDR1 is MNHEY and CDR2 is SMNVEV (reference sequence). The CDR3 sequence is CASSVQGAYEQYF. The CDR3 DNA reads as TGTGCCAGCAGTGTGCAGGGGGCCTACGAGCAGTACTTC.

As for this clone: Likely a read error: the CDR3 ends without its conserved phenylalanine or tryptophan. The limits of the CDR3 on the DNA are not certain, so only TCRdb's listed CDR3 is given. The chain uses TRBV6-5 and TRBJ2-7; the table calls TRBD1, which could not be checked here. The CDR3 spans 10 amino acids, including both terminal residues. From germline, CDR1 is MNHEY and CDR2 SVGAGI. CDR3 sequence reads: CASRPSGQAY.

This clone was found once. The chain is built from TRBV30 and TRBJ2-7; TRBD2 aligns across 7 bases. Germline loops: CDR1 GTSNPN, CDR2 SVGIG (reference sequence). The V and J ends lost 3 bases and 4 bases, in that order; junction bases with no gene match: 6. This CDR3 region has 13 residues. CDR3 residues: CAWRGAGRYEQYF. The CDR3, as DNA: TGTGCCTGGAGAGGAGCGGGAAGATACGAGCAGTACTTC.

This rearrangement joins TRBV7-6 to TRBJ2-5; possibly TRBD2 for D (6 bases). Between the trimmed V and J ends, which lost 5 bases and 4 bases, there was a span of 11 bases. The germline V gene has CDR1 SGHVS and CDR2 FNYEAQ. The CDR3 spans 13 residues. For the CDR3, the DNA is TGTGCCAGCAGCATAGTGGGGGGAGAGACCCAGTACTTC. Its protein product is CASSIVGGETQYF.

This clone came up once. The genes are TRBV2 and TRBJ2-7; TRBD2 aligns across 8 bases. CDR3 size: 13 residues. CDR1 is SNHLY, CDR2 FYNNEI, per germline. The ends lost 6 bases at V and 4 bases at J; junction bases unmatched: 5. The CDR3 loop is CASRRAGVYEQYF. For the CDR3, the DNA is TGTGCCAGCAGAAGAGCGGGAGTATACGAGCAGTACTTC.

J is TRBJ1-5 and V is TRBV9; TRBD1 is a possible D gene (5 bases). CDR1 is SGDLS, CDR2 YYNGEE, per germline. The CDR3 totals 13 residues. Trimming removed 6 bases from V and 4 bases from J, with 11 bases in between. CDR3 nucleotides: TGTGCCAGCACTGGCAGGGAAAATCAGCCCCAGCATTTT. It is translated as CASTGRENQPQHF.

The V call is TRBV6-5, the J call TRBJ2-7; possible D gene TRBD1, 6 bases. CDR1 is MNHEY and CDR2 is SVGAGI in the germline V gene. The CDR3 loop spans 14 amino acids. V dropped 5 bases and J dropped 3 bases, with 14 bases sitting between them. CDR3 sequence (DNA): TGTGCCAGCAGTCCGGGCCCCAGGGGCTACGAGCAGTACTTC. Amino acid sequence: CASSPGPRGYEQYF.

The V and J genes are TRBV7-2 and TRBJ2-7; the D gene is possibly TRBD1 (5 bases). V lost 2 bases and J lost 3, with 11 bases in between. The CDR3 has 14 residues. Germline V gene sequence: CDR1 SGHTA, CDR2 FQGNSA. Here the CDR3 DNA reads TGTGCCAGCAGCTTATGGCAGGGATACTACGAGCAGTACTTC. It is translated as CASSLWQGYYEQYF. Combining the CDR3 with reference TRBV7-2 and TRBJ2-7 gives the whole variable domain GAGVSQSPSNKVTEKGKDVELRCDPISGHTALYWYRQSLGQGLEFLIYFQGNSAPDKSGLPSDRFSAERTGGSVSTLTIQRTQQEDSAVYLCASSLWQGYYEQYFGPGTRLTVT.

The rearrangement uses TRBV19 and TRBJ2-5; D is possibly TRBD1 (6 bases). V lost 3 bases and J lost 5, with 16 bases in between. Germline CDR1 LNHDA, CDR2 SQIVND (reference sequence). The CDR3 covers 15 residues. For the CDR3, the DNA is TGTGCCAGTAGTATCCGAGCAGGGGAGACGGAGACCCAGTACTTC. Translating gives CASSIRAGETETQYF.

The V gene is TRBV25-1, the J gene TRBJ2-5; D gene uncertain. This CDR3 comprises 12 residues. CDR1 MGHDK and CDR2 SYGVNS come from the germline V gene. V lost 5 bases, J lost 1 base, and 5 bases lay in between. This chain's CDR3 is CASSLGQETQYF. CDR3 in DNA: TGTGCCAGCAGTCTAGGCCAAGAGACCCAGTACTTC. Using reference TRBV25-1 and TRBJ2-5 for the parts outside the CDR3, the full variable domain is EADIYQTPRYLVIGTGKKITLECSQTMGHDKMYWYQQDPGMELHLIHYSYGVNSTEKGDLSSESTVSRIRTEHFPLTLESARPSHTSQYLCASSLGQETQYFGPGTRLLVL.

V usage is TRBV4-2 and J usage is TRBJ1-2; D unclear. V was trimmed by 0 bases and J by 4 bases, leaving 6 bases between them. The CDR3 sequence is 13 residues long. The germline V gene encodes CDR1 LGHNA and CDR2 YNFKEQ. Here the CDR3 reads CASSQDRAYGYTF. CDR3 in DNA: TGTGCCAGCAGCCAAGACCGGGCCTATGGCTACACCTTC.

CDR3 protein: CASSLDGTVMNTEAFF. CDR3 bases: TGTGCCAGCAGTTTAGATGGTACCGTCATGAACACTGAAGCTTTCTTT. The V call is TRBV6-5, the J call TRBJ1-1; D gene unclear. The CDR3 sequence is 16 residues long. Germline lookup yields CDR1 MNHEY and CDR2 SVGAGI. The V end was cut by 4 bases, the J end by 0 bases, with 15 bases between.